Each of the 17 T cell receptor beta chains below was sequenced from the same sample in a study of tumor-infiltrating lymphocytes in primary liver carcinoma. Production of TCR beta cDNA used 500 ng total RNA together with a constant-region primer. A slightly modified ARM-PCR protocol with three nested multiplex PCR rounds produced these TCR beta libraries. TRBV1-TRBV30 forward primers paired with a C-beta reverse primer were used in the first two PCR rounds, which ran roughly 10 cycles each. TCRdb reanalysed the multiplex PCR reads using MiXCR and keeps one entry per CDR3 protein. The sample contains around 100,000 distinct CDR3 sequences, about 67% of which appear only once. Taking roughly 20-34 mg of unsorted bulk tissue, the authors co-extracted RNA and DNA. The sequencing sample was made of liver tumor tissue from sampling region 2. Regarding subset: tumor region T2, inferior pole. The receptor source for this set is a woman in her sixties with primary liver carcinoma and hepatitis B virus infection.

This clonotype was counted only a few times. A single base separates this from a much larger clone, so it may be a read error. The genes are TRBV14 and TRBJ2-1; 9 bases align to TRBD1. With 4 bases clipped from V and 10 bases from J, the junction kept 8 bases outside the gene matches. The CDR3 extends over 14 amino acids. In germline, CDR1 is SGHDN, CDR2 FVKESK. The CDR3 reads CASSPLGQGCEQFF. The CDR3 DNA sequence: TGTGCCAGCAGCCCCCTGGGACAGGGATGCGAGCAGTTCTTC.

V gene TRBV11-2 combines with J gene TRBJ2-2; D not certain. The germline V and J ends were trimmed by 5 bases and 5 bases, with 15 bases remaining between them. The CDR3 is 15 residues long. Germline lookup yields CDR1 SGHAT and CDR2 FQNNGV. Here the CDR3 reads CASSPPQVSTGELFF. Here the CDR3 DNA reads TGTGCCAGCAGCCCTCCGCAGGTATCGACCGGGGAGCTGTTTTTT.

Remarks on this clonotype: The junction does not match germline at one end; this may be a read error. The chain links TRBV12-3 or TRBV12-4 to TRBJ2-2; TRBD1 matches at 10 bases. The CDR3 has 16 amino acids. CDR3 sequence: CASSLPGQGITGELLF. Here the CDR3 DNA reads TGTGCCAGCAGTCTACCGGGACAGGGGATAACCGGGGAGCTCTTGTTT.

This clonotype was counted at least ten times. The DNA for the CDR3 is TGTGCCAGCAGCCAATTCGCGGGACGCAGCTCCGAAGCTTTCTTT. Translating it yields CASSQFAGRSSEAFF. This sequence joins TRBV14 and TRBJ1-1, with D perhaps matching TRBD1 (5 bases). The CDR3 length is 15 residues. V lost 2 bases, J lost 8 bases, and 18 bases lay in between. CDR1 and CDR2 from the germline V gene are SGHDN and FVKESK. The entire variable domain, with the rest obtained from reference TRBV14 and TRBJ1-1, is as follows: EAGVTQFPSHSVIEKGQTVTLRCDPISGHDNLYWYRRVMGKEIKFLLHFVKESKQDESGMPNNRFLAERTGGTYSTLKVQPAELEDSGVYFCASSQFAGRSSEAFFGQGTRLTVV.

The rearrangement joins TRBV11-3 to TRBJ2-5; no clear D gene. The germline V and J ends were trimmed by 5 bases and 0 bases, with 7 bases remaining between them. Germline lookup yields CDR1 SGHNT and CDR2 YENEEA. The CDR3 consists of 13 residues. CDR3: CASSLNDQETQYF. In DNA, the CDR3 is TGTGCCAGCAGCCTGAACGACCAAGAGACCCAGTACTTC.

Regarding this clonotype: A read error may produce the germline difference seen at one junction end. The genes are TRBV11-1 and TRBJ2-3; D assignment may be TRBD1 or TRBD2 (5 bases each). This CDR3 is built from 15 residues. Germline CDR1 SGHAT, CDR2 FQDESV (reference sequence). CDR3 residues: CADSRSSGFIDTRYF. The CDR3 DNA follows: TGTGCCGACAGTCGTTCTTCGGGGTTCATAGATACGCGGTATTTT.

V gene TRBV10-3 combines with J gene TRBJ1-1; D not resolved. V was trimmed by 4 bases and J by 5 bases, leaving 8 bases between them. The CDR3 covers 12 residues. Per germline, CDR1 ENHRY and CDR2 SYGVKD. CDR3 nucleotide sequence: TGTGCCATCAGTGGCGGGAAAACTGAAGCTTTCTTT. Encoded protein: CAISGGKTEAFF.

The chain joins TRBV29-1 to TRBJ2-5, with 7 positions matching TRBD2. The CDR3 runs 12 residues. The V segment lost 7 bases and the J segment 7 bases; nucleotides outside the gene matches: 9. CDR1 is SQVTM and CDR2 is ANQGSEA in the germline V gene. CDR3 nucleotide sequence: TGCAGCGCCAGGACTAGTCGGGGGACCCAGTACTTC. This codes for CSARTSRGTQYF.

This clonotype was recorded many times. The V and J genes are TRBV5-1 and TRBJ1-2; D perhaps matches TRBD1 (6 bases). V gave up 0 bases and J gave up 5 bases, with 14 bases separating them. Germline CDR1 is SGHRS and CDR2 is YFSETQ. CDR3 length: 15 amino acids. The CDR3 nucleotides read TGCGCCAGCAGCTTGGGGGACACCCTCGGGTATGGCTACACCTTC. Its translation is CASSLGDTLGYGYTF. Together with reference TRBV5-1 and TRBJ1-2, the CDR3 gives the full variable domain: KAGVTQTPRYLIKTRGQQVTLSCSPISGHRSVSWYQQTPGQGLQFLFEYFSETQRNKGNFPGRFSGRQFSNSRSEMNVSTLELGDSALYLCASSLGDTLGYGYTFGSGTRLTVV.

This clonotype was recorded many times. The chain carries TRBV6-1 and TRBJ1-5; possible D gene TRBD1, 5 bases. Germline CDR1 is MNHNS and CDR2 is SASEGT. V was pared by 6 bases and J by 0 bases, with 12 bases between. This CDR3 has 15 residues. CDR3 sequence (DNA): TGTGCCAGCAGACTGACAGATTATAGCAATCAGCCCCAGCATTTT. It encodes CASRLTDYSNQPQHF.

Points on this clonotype: It may be a read error: a sequence one base away is much more abundant. This chain joins TRBV2 and TRBJ1-4; D is unresolved. V was clipped by 4 bases and J by 7 bases, with 13 bases between them. The CDR3 extends over 14 amino acids. Germline CDR1 and CDR2: SNHLY and FYNNEI. The CDR3 coding sequence is TGTGCCAGCAGTGCGACCGGGTTTTGTGAAAAACTGTTTTTT. Its protein is CASSATGFCEKLFF.

For this clonotype: Because the CDR3 is missing its conserved closing phenylalanine or tryptophan, this is likely a read error. The chain uses TRBV5-1 and TRBJ2-5; D gene unclear. Trimming shortened V by 2 bases and J by 4 bases, and 9 bases separated the two germline ends. The length of the CDR3 is 13 residues. Germline lookup yields CDR1 SGHRS and CDR2 YFSETQ. CDR3 residues: CASSFFRGETQYL. The DNA for the CDR3 is TGCGCCAGCAGCTTTTTCAGAGGAGAGACCCAGTACCTC.

Concerning this clonotype itself: This may arise from a read error, as a much more abundant clone is one base away. In DNA, the CDR3 is TGTACCAGCAGATCCGGACTAGCCCCCACAGATACGCAGTATTTT. This translates into CTSRSGLAPTDTQYF. This chain connects TRBV5-4 to TRBJ2-3, with TRBD2 matching over 8 bases. Germline V CDR1 and CDR2: SGHNT, YYREEE (reference sequence). This CDR3 has 15 amino acids.

This clonotype was seen at least ten times. The chain has TRBV28 and TRBJ2-7; TRBD2 is a possible D gene (6 bases). V lost 10 bases to trimming and J lost 0 bases, with 16 bases between them. This CDR3 has 14 amino acids. Germline values: CDR1 MDHEN, CDR2 SYDVKM. CDR3 sequence: CATGRDWSSYEQYF. The CDR3 DNA is TGTGCCACCGGGCGGGACTGGAGCTCCTACGAGCAGTACTTC.

In regard to this clonotype: One end of the junction varies from germline; a read error may be responsible. The chain is built from TRBV5-1 and TRBJ1-5, with D tentatively TRBD1 (6 bases). The CDR3 extends over 15 amino acids. Looked up from germline, CDR1 is SGHRS and CDR2 is YFSETQ. The CDR3 loop reads CASILTAGGNHPQHF. The CDR3 DNA reads TGCGCCAGCATCTTGACAGCCGGGGGCAATCATCCCCAGCATTTT.

Comment on this clonotype: A much larger clone sits a single nucleotide away, making a read error possible. V and J are TRBV12-3 or TRBV12-4 and TRBJ1-4; TRBD1 matches at 9 bases. The CDR3 consists of 16 residues. The CDR3 sequence is CASSLDRQGGNEKLSF. The CDR3 region has the DNA TGTGCCAGCAGTTTAGACCGACAGGGGGGTAATGAAAAACTGTCTTTT.

This clonotype was seen many times. The V and J genes are TRBV2 and TRBJ2-7, with D possibly TRBD1 on 6 matching bases. The V end lost 7 bases, the J end lost 0 bases, and 10 bases lay between the germline ends. This CDR3 has 13 residues. Per the germline V gene, CDR1 is SNHLY and CDR2 is FYNNEI. DNA for the CDR3: TGTGCCAGCAATCGGGACAACTCCTACGAGCAGTACTTC. Amino acids: CASNRDNSYEQYF.